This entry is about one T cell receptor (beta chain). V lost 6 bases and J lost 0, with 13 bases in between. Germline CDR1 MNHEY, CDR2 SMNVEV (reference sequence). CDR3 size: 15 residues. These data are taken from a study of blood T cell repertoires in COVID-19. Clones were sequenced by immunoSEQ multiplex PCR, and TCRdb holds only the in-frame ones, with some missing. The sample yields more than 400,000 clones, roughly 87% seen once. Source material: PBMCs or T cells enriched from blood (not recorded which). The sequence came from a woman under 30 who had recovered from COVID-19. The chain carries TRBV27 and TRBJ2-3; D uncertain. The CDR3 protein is CASSPRHKSTDTQYF. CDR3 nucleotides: TGTGCCAGCAGCCCAAGACACAAAAGCACAGATACGCAGTATTTT.